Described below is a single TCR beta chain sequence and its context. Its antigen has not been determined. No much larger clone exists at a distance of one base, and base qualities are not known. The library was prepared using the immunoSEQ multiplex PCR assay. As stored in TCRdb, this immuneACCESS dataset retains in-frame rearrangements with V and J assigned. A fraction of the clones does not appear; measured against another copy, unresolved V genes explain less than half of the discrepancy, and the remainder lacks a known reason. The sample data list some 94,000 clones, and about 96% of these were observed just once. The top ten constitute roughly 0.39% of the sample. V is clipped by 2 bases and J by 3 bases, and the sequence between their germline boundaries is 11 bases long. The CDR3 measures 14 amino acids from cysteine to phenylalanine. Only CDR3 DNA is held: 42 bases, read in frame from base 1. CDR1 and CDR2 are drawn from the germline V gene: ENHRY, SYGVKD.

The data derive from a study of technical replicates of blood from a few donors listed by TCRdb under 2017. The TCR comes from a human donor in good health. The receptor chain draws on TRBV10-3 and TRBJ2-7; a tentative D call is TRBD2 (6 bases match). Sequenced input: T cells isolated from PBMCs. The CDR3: CAISERLGVYEQYF. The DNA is TGTGCCATCAGTGAGAGACTAGGCGTCTACGAGCAGTACTTC.